Following are 15 T cell receptor beta chains from one sample sequenced in a study of CD8+ T cells in alopecia areata. RNA, once extracted, was reverse transcribed into cDNA for use as the sequencing template. Assay used: immunoSEQ multiplex PCR; TCRdb lists only in-frame clones, some missing. The sample has approximately 150,000 clones, 50% to 60% seen once. The source material was CD4+ T cells sorted from blood. These receptors all come from a human donor in good health.

The gene calls are TRBV2 and TRBJ2-6; no clear D gene. This CDR3 contains 14 residues. The germline V gene encodes CDR1 SNHLY and CDR2 FYNNEI. Trimming stripped 6 bases from V and 1 base from J, with 7 bases between. CDR3 region: CASRGDSGANVLTF. CDR3 DNA: TGTGCCAGCAGAGGAGATTCTGGGGCCAACGTCCTGACTTTC.

This clone was counted between two and nine times. The rearrangement links TRBV7-3 to TRBJ1-1, with 9 nucleotides matching TRBD1. The V gene end was trimmed by 2 bases and the J gene end by 5 bases; junction bases not matched to a gene: 3. Germline-derived CDR1 and CDR2 are SGHTA and FQGTGA. The CDR3 has 14 residues. This CDR3 is CASSLGTGNTEAFF. The CDR3, as DNA: TGTGCCAGCAGCTTAGGGACAGGGAATACTGAAGCTTTCTTT. Supplemented by reference TRBV7-3 and TRBJ1-1, the full variable domain reads GAGVSQTPSNKVTEKGKYVELRCDPISGHTALYWYRQSLGQGPEFLIYFQGTGAADDSGLPNDRFFAVRPEGSVSTLKIQRTERGDSAVYLCASSLGTGNTEAFFGQGTRLTVV.

The rearrangement uses TRBV4-2 and TRBJ2-7, with a tentative D call TRBD2 (5 bases). Germline lookup yields CDR1 LGHNA and CDR2 YNFKEQ. CDR3 length: 14 residues. V dropped 1 base and J dropped 6 bases, with 13 bases sitting between them. CDR3 in amino acids: CASSQVASRGEQYF. In DNA, the CDR3 is TGTGCCAGCAGCCAAGTTGCAAGTCGGGGCGAGCAGTACTTC.

This chain connects TRBV28 to TRBJ2-7; 7 nucleotides line up with TRBD1. CDR3 length equals 13 residues. Germline CDR1 MDHEN, CDR2 SYDVKM. Trimming removed 10 bases from V and 5 bases from J; junction bases left unmatched: 11. The CDR3 DNA reads as TGTGCCATATCGAGGGGGCGAAGGGACGAGCAGTACTTC. The encoded protein is CAISRGRRDEQYF.

The J gene is TRBJ2-7, the V gene TRBV29-1; TRBD2 is a possible D gene (5 bases). Germline CDR1 reads SQVTM; CDR2 reads ANQGSEA. The CDR3 consists of 13 residues. V was cut by 0 bases and J by 3 bases, with 9 bases left in between. Written as DNA, the CDR3 is TGCAGCGTTGAAGATGAGGGAAGCTACGAGCAGTACTTC. It specifies CSVEDEGSYEQYF.

This clone was seen once. This chain connects TRBV30 to TRBJ1-4; D is unclear. Germline loops: CDR1 GTSNPN, CDR2 SVGIG (reference sequence). The CDR3 covers 13 residues. The CDR3 sequence: CVGERLANEKLFF. CDR3 in DNA: TGTGTTGGGGAAAGGTTGGCTAATGAAAAACTGTTTTTT.

The chain has TRBV11-2 and TRBJ1-5, with a tentative D call TRBD1 (5 bases). The germline V gene has CDR1 SGHAT and CDR2 FQNNGV. With 3 bases removed from V and 5 bases from J, the gap between germline ends came to 11 bases. This CDR3 is built from 14 residues. CDR3 protein: CASSLGVGDQPQHF. The CDR3 bases are TGTGCCAGCAGCTTGGGAGTGGGGGATCAGCCCCAGCATTTT.

The J gene is TRBJ2-7, the V gene TRBV5-1, with 8 bases fitting TRBD1. The germline V gene encodes CDR1 SGHRS and CDR2 YFSETQ. This CDR3 is 16 amino acids long. V was clipped by 3 bases and J by 4 bases; unmatched bases: 12. The CDR3 region has the DNA TGCGCCAGCAGCTCCCACGGGACAGGAAGATTGTACGAGCAGTACTTC. Amino acids: CASSSHGTGRLYEQYF.

The gene calls are TRBV30 and TRBJ1-5; TRBD1 matches at 8 bases. This CDR3 contains 16 residues. Germline CDR1 reads GTSNPN; CDR2 reads SVGIG (reference sequence). The V gene end was trimmed by 0 bases and the J gene end by 5 bases; junction bases not matched to a gene: 9. Here the CDR3 DNA reads TGTGCCTGGAGTGTACAAGTCACAGGGGGTTATCAGCCCCAGCATTTT. Translated, it gives CAWSVQVTGGYQPQHF.

This clone appeared a few times. This chain connects TRBV19 to TRBJ1-1; the match to TRBD1 covers 9 bases. This CDR3 is 13 amino acids long. Germline V lookup: CDR1 LNHDA, CDR2 SQIVND (reference sequence). V gave up 9 bases and J gave up 3 bases; unmatched junction bases: 5. The CDR3 sequence: CASRGQGDTEAFF. The CDR3 nucleotides are TGTGCCAGCAGGGGACAGGGCGACACTGAAGCTTTCTTT.

This clone qualifies as medium-sized (0.01 to 0.1%). The CDR3 spells CASSEGENTEAFF. Here the CDR3 DNA reads TGTGCCAGCAGTGAAGGGGAGAACACTGAAGCTTTCTTT. J is TRBJ1-1 and V is TRBV6-1; D is undetermined. The V end lost 1 base, the J end lost 1 base, and 4 bases lay between the germline ends. Germline CDR1 and CDR2: MNHNS and SASEGT. CDR3 length equals 13 residues.

V is TRBV29-1 and J is TRBJ2-3, with 9 bases lining up with TRBD2. Germline V gives CDR1 SQVTM, CDR2 ANQGSEA. Trimming took 6 bases from V and 4 from J; bases not matched to a gene: 5. There are 13 residues in the CDR3. This CDR3 reads CSVTSGSPDTQYF. Written as DNA, the CDR3 is TGCAGCGTGACTAGCGGAAGCCCAGATACGCAGTATTTT.

This clone appeared a few times. This chain links TRBV7-9 with TRBJ2-7, with TRBD2 matching over 7 bases. The V gene end was trimmed by 5 bases and the J gene end by 0 bases; junction bases not matched to a gene: 4. CDR1 is SEHNR, CDR2 FQNEAQ, per germline (reference sequence). The CDR3 spans 14 residues. The CDR3 DNA reads TGTGCCAGCAGCCGCCCGGGGGGCTCCTACGAGCAGTACTTC. Translating it yields CASSRPGGSYEQYF.

The CDR3 coding sequence is TGCAGCGTTGATTCGGGGGCGTTATACAATGAGCAGTTCTTC. Encoded protein: CSVDSGALYNEQFF. The chain is built from TRBV29-1 and TRBJ2-1; D is tentatively TRBD1 or TRBD2 (6 bases each). The CDR3 length is 14 residues. V was trimmed by 3 bases and J by 4 bases, leaving 13 bases between them. CDR1 and CDR2 from the germline V gene are SQVTM and ANQGSEA.

In this sample, this clone turned up once. V usage is TRBV19 and J usage is TRBJ1-2; D remains ambiguous. Between the trimmed V and J ends, which lost 5 bases and 2 bases, there was a span of 18 bases. Germline CDR1 and CDR2: LNHDA and SQIVND (reference sequence). The CDR3 sequence is 16 residues long. The CDR3 protein is CASSVVLTRANYGYTF. Here the CDR3 DNA reads TGTGCCAGTAGTGTGGTTCTTACTAGGGCGAACTATGGCTACACCTTC.